The entry below gives a single TCR beta chain sequence along with its context. This sample is part of a study of PD-1 blockade in classical Hodgkin lymphoma. Every patient experienced relapse after autologous stem cell transplantation, and brentuximab vedotin exposure varied. Generated by immunoSEQ multiplex PCR, the TCRdb table keeps only in-frame clones and is missing some. The data hold over 60,000 clones, with around 75% observed a single time. Trimming took 9 bases from V and 1 from J; bases not matched to a gene: 7. The CDR3 totals 14 residues. In germline, CDR1 is LNHDA, CDR2 SQIVND (reference sequence).

The sequencing used peripheral blood mononuclear cells (PBMCs), collected before the second cycle of nivolumab. This receptor was taken from a human donor with classical Hodgkin lymphoma. This chain links TRBV19 with TRBJ2-3; 7 nucleotides agree with TRBD2. CDR3 amino acids: CASQLAVGTDTQYF. The CDR3 region has the DNA TGTGCCAGCCAGCTAGCGGTTGGCACAGATACGCAGTATTTT.